The 14 T cell receptor beta chains below come from one sample, sequenced in a study of T cells in Graves' hyperthyroidism and ophthalmopathy. Amplified TCR beta CDR3 regions came from RNA transcripts. With the HTBI primer set, the TCR CDR3 went through a first round of RT-PCR. From the multiplex PCR reads, TCRdb called clonotypes with MiXCR, one entry per CDR3 protein. The profile shows hundreds of thousands of distinct CDR3 sequences, 14% of them singletons. Sequenced sample: blood. The receptors derive from a woman between 18 and 30 years old with Graves' hyperthyroidism.

Ten or more counts support this clonotype. This sequence joins TRBV2 and TRBJ2-1; D uncertain. The CDR3 is 15 residues long. Germline CDR1 reads SNHLY; CDR2 reads FYNNEI. The V end was cut by 7 bases, the J end by 0 bases, with 13 bases between. CDR3 residues: CASTLDGSSYNEQFF. As DNA, the CDR3 is TGTGCCAGCACTCTTGACGGTTCCTCCTACAATGAGCAGTTCTTC.

This clonotype has a count of ten or more. The V and J genes are TRBV12-3 or TRBV12-4 and TRBJ1-1; D perhaps matches TRBD1 (5 bases). This CDR3 has 16 amino acids. V was shortened by 4 bases and J by 3 bases, with 18 bases between the two germline ends. Written as DNA, the CDR3 is TGTGCCAGCAGTTCCCCGAGAACGAGGGGAGACACTGAAGCTTTCTTT. Translating gives CASSSPRTRGDTEAFF.

A note on this clonotype: The junction and the germline gene differ at one end; a read error may be behind it. This rearrangement joins TRBV7-9 to TRBJ1-6; D perhaps matches TRBD1 (6 bases). This CDR3 contains 17 residues. The germline CDR1 and CDR2 sequences are SEHNR and FQNEAQ (reference sequence). The CDR3 spells CAGSRGMGGADNSPLHF. The CDR3 bases are TGTGCCGGCAGCCGAGGGATGGGGGGCGCAGATAATTCACCCCTCCACTTT.

The rearrangement uses TRBV6-2 or TRBV6-3 and TRBJ2-3; 7 positions agree with TRBD1. V lost 2 bases to trimming and J lost 6 bases; unmatched junction nucleotides: 8. Germline V gives CDR1 MNHEY, CDR2 SVGEGT. The CDR3 runs 15 residues. The CDR3 reads CASSYQGRGSDTQYF. The CDR3 coding sequence is TGTGCCAGCAGTTACCAGGGCAGGGGGAGCGATACGCAGTATTTT.

This clonotype came up a few times. This chain joins TRBV19 and TRBJ1-1, with unresolved D. The V gene's germline CDR1 is LNHDA and CDR2 SQIVND (reference sequence). With 3 bases removed from V and 4 bases from J, the gap between germline ends came to 3 bases. The CDR3 loop spans 11 amino acids. Here the CDR3 DNA reads TGTGCCAGTAGTATCGGCACTGAAGCTTTCTTT. It specifies CASSIGTEAFF.

This clonotype appeared many times. The chain joins TRBV18 to TRBJ2-1; 15 bases fit TRBD2. Germline values: CDR1 KGHSH, CDR2 LQKENI. The CDR3 covers 16 residues. Losses at the gene ends were 6 bases for V and 8 bases for J; bases not matched to a gene: 8. In DNA form, the CDR3 reads TGTGCCAGCTCGCCCGTGGGACTAGCGGGAGGCGATGAGCAGTTCTTC. Encoded protein: CASSPVGLAGGDEQFF.

This clonotype was seen many times. The chain links TRBV5-6 to TRBJ1-1; TRBD1 matches at 7 bases. Germline trimming cut 6 bases from V and 0 bases from J; bases unmatched to any gene: 11. The CDR3 covers 16 residues. Germline CDR1 is SGHDT and CDR2 is YYEEEE. The CDR3: CASTAKGANMNTEAFF. The DNA for the CDR3 is TGTGCCAGCACCGCCAAGGGGGCTAACATGAACACTGAAGCTTTCTTT. Filled out from reference TRBV5-6 and TRBJ1-1, the complete variable domain reads DAGVTQSPTHLIKTRGQQVTLRCSPKSGHDTVSWYQQALGQGPQFIFQYYEEEERQRGNFPDRFSGHQFPNYSSELNVNALLLGDSALYLCASTAKGANMNTEAFFGQGTRLTVV.

This clonotype was seen a handful of times. J is TRBJ2-1 and V is TRBV28; 10 nucleotides line up with TRBD2. V lost 7 bases, J lost 14 bases, and 8 bases stayed unmatched. There are 12 residues in the CDR3. The germline gives CDR1 MDHEN, CDR2 SYDVKM. CDR3 DNA sequence: TGTGCCAGCACTCACTGGGGGACTAGCGAGTTCTTC. As protein: CASTHWGTSEFF.

This clonotype was detected many times. V gene TRBV5-5 combines with J gene TRBJ1-5; possibly TRBD1 for D (6 bases). V gave up 4 bases and J gave up 5 bases, with 19 bases separating them. Germline assignment: CDR1 SGHKS and CDR2 YYEKEE (reference sequence). The CDR3 has 16 residues. The CDR3, as DNA: TGTGCCAGCAGCCGCGCGGGACTTAGGGGGGATCAGCCCCAGCATTTT. It yields the protein CASSRAGLRGDQPQHF.

Details on this clonotype: This could be a read error, since a much larger clone is one nucleotide away. The V gene is TRBV12-3 or TRBV12-4, the J gene TRBJ1-1; a weak D match, TRBD1 (5 bases). V lost 7 bases, J lost 4 bases, and 16 bases lay in between. The CDR3 is made up of 14 amino acids. In DNA form, the CDR3 reads TGTGCCAGCAACCTCCGGGGGGTGAGCACTGAAGCTTTCTTT. This gives the protein CASNLRGVSTEAFF.

The genes are TRBV7-9 and TRBJ2-2, with D possibly TRBD1 on 6 matching bases. Deletions cut 5 bases from V and 6 bases from J, with 10 bases between. Germline V gives CDR1 SEHNR, CDR2 FQNEAQ (reference sequence). The CDR3 totals 13 residues. The CDR3 region has the DNA TGTGCCAGCAGCCCAGGGGTCGCCGGGGAGCTGTTTTTT. The encoded protein is CASSPGVAGELFF.

This clonotype has a count of ten or more. The gene calls are TRBV12-3 or TRBV12-4 and TRBJ2-5; 9 positions match TRBD2. The CDR3 is made up of 16 amino acids. J gave up 4 bases and V 7 bases, and 13 bases lay outside the gene matches. CDR3 in DNA: TGTGCCAGCACCCCCGGGGCTAGCGGGGAGGCAGAGACCCAGTACTTC. Amino acid sequence: CASTPGASGEAETQYF.

In this sample, this clonotype turned up a few times. V usage is TRBV28 and J usage is TRBJ2-2, with TRBD2 identical over 12 bases. This CDR3 spans 17 amino acids. Per the germline V gene, CDR1 is MDHEN and CDR2 is SYDVKM. J was trimmed by 0 bases and V by 8 bases; bases with no gene match: 7. The CDR3 protein is CASGPWTSGTNTGELFF. The CDR3 nucleotides are TGTGCCAGCGGACCTTGGACTAGCGGGACGAACACCGGGGAGCTGTTTTTT.

In this sample, this clonotype turned up many times. This chain connects TRBV6-1 to TRBJ1-3, with D hard to call. V shed 4 bases and J shed 0 bases, with 10 bases lying between them. CDR3 length: 15 residues. Germline CDR1 is MNHNS and CDR2 is SASEGT. This CDR3 is CASSAGRVSGNTIYF. In nucleotides, the CDR3 is TGTGCCAGCAGTGCCGGACGGGTCTCTGGAAACACCATATATTTT.